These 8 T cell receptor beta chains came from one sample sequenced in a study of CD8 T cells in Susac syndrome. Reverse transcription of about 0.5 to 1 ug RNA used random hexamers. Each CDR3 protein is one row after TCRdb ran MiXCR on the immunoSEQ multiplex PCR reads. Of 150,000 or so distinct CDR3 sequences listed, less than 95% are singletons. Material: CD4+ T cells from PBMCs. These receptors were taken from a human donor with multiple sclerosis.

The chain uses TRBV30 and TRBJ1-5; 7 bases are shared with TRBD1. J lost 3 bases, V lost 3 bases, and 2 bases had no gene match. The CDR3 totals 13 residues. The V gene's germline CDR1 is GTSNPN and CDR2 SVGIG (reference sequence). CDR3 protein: CAWSGTVNQPQHF. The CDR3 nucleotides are TGTGCCTGGAGCGGGACAGTCAATCAGCCCCAGCATTTT. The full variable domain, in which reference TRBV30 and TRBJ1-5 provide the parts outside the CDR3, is SQTIHQWPATLVQPVGSPLSLECTVEGTSNPNLYWYRQAAGRGLQLLFYSVGIGQISSEVPQNLSASRPQDRQFILSSKKLLLSDSGFYLCAWSGTVNQPQHFGDGTRLSIL.

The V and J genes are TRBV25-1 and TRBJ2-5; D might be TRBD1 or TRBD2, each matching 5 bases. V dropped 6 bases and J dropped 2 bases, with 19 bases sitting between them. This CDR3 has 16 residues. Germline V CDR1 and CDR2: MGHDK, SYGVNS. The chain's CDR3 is CASSYDPSWGQETQYF. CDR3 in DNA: TGTGCCAGCAGCTACGACCCTTCTTGGGGGCAAGAGACCCAGTACTTC.

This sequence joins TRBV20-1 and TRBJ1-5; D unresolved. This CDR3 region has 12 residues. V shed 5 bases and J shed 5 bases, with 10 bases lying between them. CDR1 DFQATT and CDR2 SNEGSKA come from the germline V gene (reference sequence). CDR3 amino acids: CSASNWDQPQHF. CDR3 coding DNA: TGCAGTGCTTCAAACTGGGATCAGCCCCAGCATTTT.

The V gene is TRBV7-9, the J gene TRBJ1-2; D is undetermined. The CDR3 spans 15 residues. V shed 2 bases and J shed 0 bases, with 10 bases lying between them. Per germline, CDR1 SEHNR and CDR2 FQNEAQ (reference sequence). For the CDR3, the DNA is TGTGCCAGCAGCTTAACGGGAAATACTAACTATGGCTACACCTTC. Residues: CASSLTGNTNYGYTF.

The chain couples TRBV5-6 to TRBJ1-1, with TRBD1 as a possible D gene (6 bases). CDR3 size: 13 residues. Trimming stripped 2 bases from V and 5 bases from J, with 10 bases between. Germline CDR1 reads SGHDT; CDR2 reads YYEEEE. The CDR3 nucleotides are TGTGCCAGCAGCTTCCCCCAGGGGACTGAAGCTTTCTTT. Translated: CASSFPQGTEAFF.

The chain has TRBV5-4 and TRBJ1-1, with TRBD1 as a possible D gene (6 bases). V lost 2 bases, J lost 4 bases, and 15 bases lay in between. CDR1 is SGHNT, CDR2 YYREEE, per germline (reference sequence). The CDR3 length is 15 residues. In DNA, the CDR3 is TGTGCCAGCAGCTTCGGGACACAGGGTCCCACTGAAGCTTTCTTT. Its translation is CASSFGTQGPTEAFF.

CDR3 sequence: CASSDQGRDQPQHF. The DNA for the CDR3 is TGTGCCAGCTCGGACCAGGGTAGAGATCAGCCCCAGCATTTT. V is TRBV18 and J is TRBJ1-5, with D tentatively TRBD1 (5 bases). This CDR3 is 14 amino acids long. Germline-derived CDR1 and CDR2 are KGHSH and LQKENI. Trimming stripped 6 bases from V and 5 bases from J, with 14 bases between.

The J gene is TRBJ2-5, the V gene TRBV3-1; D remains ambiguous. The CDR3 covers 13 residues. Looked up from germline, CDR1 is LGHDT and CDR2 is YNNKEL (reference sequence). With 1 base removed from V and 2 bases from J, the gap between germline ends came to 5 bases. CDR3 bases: TGTGCCAGCAGCCAAGTGGGGCAAGAGACCCAGTACTTC. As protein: CASSQVGQETQYF.